The present TCR beta chain was sequenced within a study of cytomegalovirus exposure and HLA in healthy donors. Findings and caveats of the study: There were several of the most significant clusters that appeared linked to common viral pathogens in a later analysis.

Despite likely unrecorded immune exposures, the donors were nominally healthy at the time of sampling. The length of the CDR3 is 15 residues. V lost 0 bases to trimming and J lost 4 bases, with 11 bases between them. Germline-derived CDR1 and CDR2 are SGDLS and YYNGEE. With 60 Vbeta and 13 Jbeta primers, the PCR was carried out. Sequencing used immunoSEQ multiplex PCR; TCRdb keeps in-frame clones, though not all of them. The sample holds roughly 60,000 clones, 75% to 85% seen once. This clone was seen only once. Its target is not known. The source material was PBMCs. The gene calls are TRBV9 and TRBJ1-3, with D possibly TRBD1 on 6 matching bases. The clonotype originates from a female donor in good health and CMV-seronegative. The CDR3 nucleotides read TGTGCCAGCAGCGTAGAGGGGGGGGCCGGAAACACCATATATTTT. Translation: CASSVEGGAGNTIYF. The variable domain in full, completed from reference TRBV9 and TRBJ1-3, reads DSGVTQTPKHLITATGQRVTLRCSPRSGDLSVYWYQQSLDQGLQFLIQYYNGEERAKGNILERFSAQQFPDLHSELNLSSLELGDSALYFCASSVEGGAGNTIYFGEGSWLTVV.